Listed below are T cell receptor beta chains from one sample, sequenced in a study of blood T cell repertoires in COVID-19. The data were produced by immunoSEQ multiplex PCR, yet TCRdb's version contains in-frame clones alone and is incomplete. The table includes approximately 330,000 clones, nearly 90% detected once. The specimen sequenced was peripheral blood. These receptors all come from a woman aged 40-49 years with COVID-19, enrolled during active disease. Both conserved end residues are part of each CDR3. Each record gives: CDR3 DNA, CDR3 protein, J gene, V gene, clone size, D gene, CDR3 length. A D gene is named only where the DNA matches it firmly. Clone sizes are given selectively: once, few, many, or a class where the clone is expanded.

cdr3_nt: TGTGCCAGCTCAGGACAGGGTGGTAGCAATCAGCCCCAGCATTTT
cdr3_aa: CASSGQGGSNQPQHF
j_call: TRBJ1-5
v_call: TRBV18
clone_size: once
d_call: TRBD1
cdr3_length: 15

cdr3_nt: TGCGCCAGCAGCACCGCAAACGCGGGGGAGGGAGAGACCCAGTACTTC
cdr3_aa: CASSTANAGEGETQYF
j_call: TRBJ2-5
v_call: TRBV5-1
clone_size: .
d_call: TRBD2
cdr3_length: 16

cdr3_nt: TGTGCCGGAACCGGACAGAATGAAAAACTGTTTTTT
cdr3_aa: CAGTGQNEKLFF
j_call: TRBJ1-4
v_call: TRBV7-9
clone_size: .
d_call: .
cdr3_length: 12

cdr3_nt: TGTGCCAGCAGCCCGACCCAGGGCCTCTCTGGAAACACCATATATTTT
cdr3_aa: CASSPTQGLSGNTIYF
j_call: TRBJ1-3
v_call: TRBV7-2
clone_size: .
d_call: .
cdr3_length: 16

cdr3_nt: TGTGCCATCAGTGGTGCAGGGATGAACACTGAAGCTTTCTTT
cdr3_aa: CAISGAGMNTEAFF
j_call: TRBJ1-1
v_call: TRBV10-3
clone_size: .
d_call: .
cdr3_length: 14

cdr3_nt: TGTGCCAGCAGTCTGGCTGCGGGGAATCAGCCCCAGCATTTT
cdr3_aa: CASSLAAGNQPQHF
j_call: TRBJ1-5
v_call: TRBV27
clone_size: .
d_call: .
cdr3_length: 14

cdr3_nt: TGTGCCAGCTCACCACCCAACAGGGCGGGCACCGGGGAGCTGTTTTTT
cdr3_aa: CASSPPNRAGTGELFF
j_call: TRBJ2-2
v_call: TRBV18
clone_size: .
d_call: .
cdr3_length: 16

cdr3_nt: TGTGCCAGCTCACCGGGGGCCTTCTACGAGCAGTACTTC
cdr3_aa: CASSPGAFYEQYF
j_call: TRBJ2-7
v_call: TRBV18
clone_size: .
d_call: .
cdr3_length: 13

cdr3_nt: TGTGCCAGCAGTTTTCTTTTGGACAGGGGGCATGGCTACACCTTC
cdr3_aa: CASSFLLDRGHGYTF
j_call: TRBJ1-2
v_call: TRBV28
clone_size: .
d_call: TRBD1
cdr3_length: 15

cdr3_nt: TGTGCCAGCAGGAAAAATCAGGGGGGCGGCGGATCTGGCTACACCTTC
cdr3_aa: CASRKNQGGGGSGYTF
j_call: TRBJ1-2
v_call: TRBV27
clone_size: .
d_call: TRBD1
cdr3_length: 16

cdr3_nt: TGTGCCAGCAGCCCCCAGACAGGGAAAACCGGGGAGCTGTTTTTT
cdr3_aa: CASSPQTGKTGELFF
j_call: TRBJ2-2
v_call: TRBV7-2
clone_size: .
d_call: TRBD1
cdr3_length: 15

cdr3_nt: TGTGCCAGCATCCGGGTTGATTCTGGTGGCTACACCTTC
cdr3_aa: CASIRVDSGGYTF
j_call: TRBJ1-2
v_call: TRBV28
clone_size: .
d_call: .
cdr3_length: 13

cdr3_nt: TGTGCCAGCTCACCTAGCACCGGACAGTTGAACACTGAAGCTTTCTTT
cdr3_aa: CASSPSTGQLNTEAFF
j_call: TRBJ1-1
v_call: TRBV18
clone_size: .
d_call: .
cdr3_length: 16

cdr3_nt: TGTGCCAGCAGCCCCCCTGGGGACAGCGGCTATGGCTACACCTTC
cdr3_aa: CASSPPGDSGYGYTF
j_call: TRBJ1-2
v_call: TRBV7-9
clone_size: .
d_call: TRBD1
cdr3_length: 15

cdr3_nt: TGTGCCAGCAGCCCTAAGTACGGAGGGGACCCGAACACCGGGGAGCTGTTTTTT
cdr3_aa: CASSPKYGGDPNTGELFF
j_call: TRBJ2-2
v_call: TRBV3-1/TRBV3-2
clone_size: .
d_call: .
cdr3_length: 18

cdr3_nt: TGTGCCAGCAGCGTAGTACTCACGACTAGCGGGGGAGCCTACGAGCAGTACTTC
cdr3_aa: CASSVVLTTSGGAYEQYF
j_call: TRBJ2-7
v_call: TRBV7-2
clone_size: .
d_call: TRBD2
cdr3_length: 18

cdr3_nt: TGTGCCAGCAGCTTAGACAGTCGCTCTGGAAACACCATATATTTT
cdr3_aa: CASSLDSRSGNTIYF
j_call: TRBJ1-3
v_call: TRBV7-2
clone_size: .
d_call: .
cdr3_length: 15

cdr3_nt: TGTGCCAGCAGCCCCGACCAGGGGATGGGCATTCAGTACTTC
cdr3_aa: CASSPDQGMGIQYF
j_call: TRBJ2-4
v_call: TRBV5-4
clone_size: .
d_call: .
cdr3_length: 14

cdr3_nt: TGTGCCAGCAGCTGGGGGCGAAACACTGAAGCTTTCTTT
cdr3_aa: CASSWGRNTEAFF
j_call: TRBJ1-1
v_call: TRBV7-8
clone_size: .
d_call: .
cdr3_length: 13

cdr3_nt: TGTGCCAGCAGCTTTATGAGGCGGGGGGGCCTGCCAGATACGCAGTATTTT
cdr3_aa: CASSFMRRGGLPDTQYF
j_call: TRBJ2-3
v_call: TRBV7-3
clone_size: .
d_call: TRBD2
cdr3_length: 17

cdr3_nt: TGTGCCAGCAGCACAGCGGGTTCTAGCACAGATACGCAGTATTTT
cdr3_aa: CASSTAGSSTDTQYF
j_call: TRBJ2-3
v_call: TRBV6-5
clone_size: .
d_call: .
cdr3_length: 15

cdr3_nt: TGTGCCAGTAGTAGAGGGGGTGGGAACACTGAAGCTTTCTTT
cdr3_aa: CASSRGGGNTEAFF
j_call: TRBJ1-1
v_call: TRBV19
clone_size: .
d_call: .
cdr3_length: 14

cdr3_nt: TGTGCCAGCAGCTTAACTTGGTTCGAAGGAAACACCATATATTTT
cdr3_aa: CASSLTWFEGNTIYF
j_call: TRBJ1-3
v_call: TRBV7-2
clone_size: .
d_call: .
cdr3_length: 15

cdr3_nt: TGTGCCATCAGTGAGGGAGATTCTGAAGCTTTCTTT
cdr3_aa: CAISEGDSEAFF
j_call: TRBJ1-1
v_call: TRBV10-3
clone_size: .
d_call: .
cdr3_length: 12

cdr3_nt: TGTGCCAGCAGCTTAGGAGATTACCCCGGTAATGAGCAGTTCTTC
cdr3_aa: CASSLGDYPGNEQFF
j_call: TRBJ2-1
v_call: TRBV7-6
clone_size: .
d_call: .
cdr3_length: 15

cdr3_nt: TGTGCCAGCAGCTTACTAGCGGGGGGGTCAGATACGCAGTATTTT
cdr3_aa: CASSLLAGGSDTQYF
j_call: TRBJ2-3
v_call: TRBV7-3
clone_size: .
d_call: TRBD2
cdr3_length: 15

cdr3_nt: TGCGCCAGCAGCTTGGCGGTCGTGGATAATTCACCCCTCCACTTT
cdr3_aa: CASSLAVVDNSPLHF
j_call: TRBJ1-6
v_call: TRBV5-1
clone_size: .
d_call: .
cdr3_length: 15

cdr3_nt: TGTGCCAGCAGCTTCTCCCAGGGGGGGCAGTTCTTC
cdr3_aa: CASSFSQGGQFF
j_call: TRBJ2-1
v_call: TRBV7-2
clone_size: .
d_call: .
cdr3_length: 12

cdr3_nt: TGTGCCAGCAGTACCCCAATGGGAGGGCCCTCGGATACAGATACGCAGTATTTT
cdr3_aa: CASSTPMGGPSDTDTQYF
j_call: TRBJ2-3
v_call: TRBV6-2/TRBV6-3
clone_size: .
d_call: TRBD2
cdr3_length: 18

cdr3_nt: TGTGCCAGCAGCTTAGACAGGGTTGGGAATGAGCAGTTCTTC
cdr3_aa: CASSLDRVGNEQFF
j_call: TRBJ2-1
v_call: TRBV7-8
clone_size: .
d_call: .
cdr3_length: 14

cdr3_nt: TGCGCCAGCAGCCAACGGTGGAACACTGAAGCTTTCTTT
cdr3_aa: CASSQRWNTEAFF
j_call: TRBJ1-1
v_call: TRBV4-3
clone_size: .
d_call: .
cdr3_length: 13

cdr3_nt: TGCGCCAGCAGCCAAGCCCGGACTCCACAAGAGACCCAGTACTTC
cdr3_aa: CASSQARTPQETQYF
j_call: TRBJ2-5
v_call: TRBV4-3
clone_size: .
d_call: .
cdr3_length: 15

cdr3_nt: TGTGCCAGCTCATCCCGCCCGGGACAGGGACTCTACGAGCAGTACTTC
cdr3_aa: CASSSRPGQGLYEQYF
j_call: TRBJ2-7
v_call: TRBV18
clone_size: once
d_call: TRBD1
cdr3_length: 16

cdr3_nt: TGTGCCAGCAGTGAAGCGCCCGGACACACTACGGAGTATTTT
cdr3_aa: CASSEAPGHTTEYF
j_call: TRBJ2-3
v_call: TRBV2
clone_size: .
d_call: .
cdr3_length: 14

cdr3_nt: TGTGCCAGCAGTTTATTGGGGCAAAAAGAGACCCAGTACTTC
cdr3_aa: CASSLLGQKETQYF
j_call: TRBJ2-5
v_call: TRBV28
clone_size: .
d_call: .
cdr3_length: 14

cdr3_nt: TGTGCCAGCAGCTTAGCGGACAGAACTATGGAAAAACTGTTTTTT
cdr3_aa: CASSLADRTMEKLFF
j_call: TRBJ1-4
v_call: TRBV7-9
clone_size: .
d_call: .
cdr3_length: 15

cdr3_nt: TGTGCCAGCTCGTCGGGACAGGGGGCGCGAACTGAAGCTTTCTTT
cdr3_aa: CASSSGQGARTEAFF
j_call: TRBJ1-1
v_call: TRBV18
clone_size: .
d_call: TRBD1
cdr3_length: 15

cdr3_nt: TGTGCCAGCAGCCAAGGCGGCAATCAGCCCCAGCATTTT
cdr3_aa: CASSQGGNQPQHF
j_call: TRBJ1-5
v_call: TRBV3-1/TRBV3-2
clone_size: .
d_call: .
cdr3_length: 13

cdr3_nt: TGCGCCAGCAGCTTGGGGGGACAGTCCTACAATGAGCAGTTCTTC
cdr3_aa: CASSLGGQSYNEQFF
j_call: TRBJ2-1
v_call: TRBV5-1
clone_size: once
d_call: TRBD1
cdr3_length: 15

cdr3_nt: TGTGCCAGCAGCTTGGCCTTCGGACTAGCGGGACTCGATGAGCAGTTCTTC
cdr3_aa: CASSLAFGLAGLDEQFF
j_call: TRBJ2-1
v_call: TRBV5-6
clone_size: .
d_call: TRBD2
cdr3_length: 17

cdr3_nt: TGTGCCAGCGGATACTGGCGGGGCACTGAAGCTTTCTTT
cdr3_aa: CASGYWRGTEAFF
j_call: TRBJ1-1
v_call: TRBV12-3/TRBV12-4
clone_size: .
d_call: .
cdr3_length: 13

cdr3_nt: TGTGCCAGCAGTTTGGGGGGGCAGCTAAGCTATAATTCACCCCTCCACTTT
cdr3_aa: CASSLGGQLSYNSPLHF
j_call: TRBJ1-6
v_call: TRBV28
clone_size: .
d_call: .
cdr3_length: 17

cdr3_nt: TGTGCCAGCAGCTTAGGGGCAGGGGACTATGGCTACACCTTC
cdr3_aa: CASSLGAGDYGYTF
j_call: TRBJ1-2
v_call: TRBV7-2
clone_size: .
d_call: .
cdr3_length: 14

cdr3_nt: TGTGCCAGCAGTCTGGAGACTAATGAAAAACTGTTTTTT
cdr3_aa: CASSLETNEKLFF
j_call: TRBJ1-4
v_call: TRBV2
clone_size: .
d_call: .
cdr3_length: 13

cdr3_nt: TGTGCCAGCAGCCAAGTTCCGGGACAGGGGGACAATGAGCAGTTCTTC
cdr3_aa: CASSQVPGQGDNEQFF
j_call: TRBJ2-1
v_call: TRBV14
clone_size: .
d_call: TRBD1
cdr3_length: 16

cdr3_nt: TGTGCCAGCAGCGCGACTCCAGGGGCTGGCTACACCTTC
cdr3_aa: CASSATPGAGYTF
j_call: TRBJ1-2
v_call: TRBV9
clone_size: .
d_call: .
cdr3_length: 13

cdr3_nt: TGTGCCAGCAGCCTCATCGGCACCGGGGAGCTGTTTTTT
cdr3_aa: CASSLIGTGELFF
j_call: TRBJ2-2
v_call: TRBV9
clone_size: .
d_call: .
cdr3_length: 13

cdr3_nt: TGTGCCGGCAGCTCCTACCGCTCTGGAAACACCATATATTTT
cdr3_aa: CAGSSYRSGNTIYF
j_call: TRBJ1-3
v_call: TRBV5-4
clone_size: .
d_call: .
cdr3_length: 14

cdr3_nt: TGTGCCAGCAGCCTACAGGGGTCCGATACGCAGTATTTT
cdr3_aa: CASSLQGSDTQYF
j_call: TRBJ2-3
v_call: TRBV7-9
clone_size: .
d_call: TRBD1
cdr3_length: 13

cdr3_nt: TGTGCCATCCTGCTAGAGGGTTTTTTGGACGGGGAGCTGTTTTTT
cdr3_aa: CAILLEGFLDGELFF
j_call: TRBJ2-2
v_call: TRBV10-3
clone_size: .
d_call: .
cdr3_length: 15

cdr3_nt: TGTGCCAGCAGCCCCCGACAGGGGTACTATGGCTACACCTTC
cdr3_aa: CASSPRQGYYGYTF
j_call: TRBJ1-2
v_call: TRBV7-9
clone_size: once
d_call: TRBD1
cdr3_length: 14

cdr3_nt: TGTGCCAGCAATAGTCCTCTCGTTGCTGAAGCTTTCTTT
cdr3_aa: CASNSPLVAEAFF
j_call: TRBJ1-1
v_call: TRBV2
clone_size: few
d_call: .
cdr3_length: 13

cdr3_nt: TGTGCCAGCACCTTGCAGGACAGGGGAAATTCACCCCTCCACTTT
cdr3_aa: CASTLQDRGNSPLHF
j_call: TRBJ1-6
v_call: TRBV27
clone_size: .
d_call: TRBD1
cdr3_length: 15

cdr3_nt: TGTGCCAGCAGGGTGACAGGGGGGATAAACACCGGGGAGCTGTTTTTT
cdr3_aa: CASRVTGGINTGELFF
j_call: TRBJ2-2
v_call: TRBV27
clone_size: .
d_call: TRBD1
cdr3_length: 16

cdr3_nt: TGTGCCAGCAGCGGGGCGGGGAGCTACGAGCAGTACTTC
cdr3_aa: CASSGAGSYEQYF
j_call: TRBJ2-7
v_call: TRBV9
clone_size: once
d_call: .
cdr3_length: 13

cdr3_nt: TGTGCCTGGAGCGTCGTAGGGGGCAACACCGGGGAGCTGTTTTTT
cdr3_aa: CAWSVVGGNTGELFF
j_call: TRBJ2-2
v_call: TRBV30
clone_size: .
d_call: TRBD1
cdr3_length: 15

cdr3_nt: TGCAGCGTCGCCACACATCAGCAGGGTGAGCAGTTCTTC
cdr3_aa: CSVATHQQGEQFF
j_call: TRBJ2-1
v_call: TRBV29-1
clone_size: .
d_call: .
cdr3_length: 13

cdr3_nt: TGTGCCAGCAGTTTAGGAGGTGGAACTGAAGCTTTCTTT
cdr3_aa: CASSLGGGTEAFF
j_call: TRBJ1-1
v_call: TRBV28
clone_size: .
d_call: .
cdr3_length: 13